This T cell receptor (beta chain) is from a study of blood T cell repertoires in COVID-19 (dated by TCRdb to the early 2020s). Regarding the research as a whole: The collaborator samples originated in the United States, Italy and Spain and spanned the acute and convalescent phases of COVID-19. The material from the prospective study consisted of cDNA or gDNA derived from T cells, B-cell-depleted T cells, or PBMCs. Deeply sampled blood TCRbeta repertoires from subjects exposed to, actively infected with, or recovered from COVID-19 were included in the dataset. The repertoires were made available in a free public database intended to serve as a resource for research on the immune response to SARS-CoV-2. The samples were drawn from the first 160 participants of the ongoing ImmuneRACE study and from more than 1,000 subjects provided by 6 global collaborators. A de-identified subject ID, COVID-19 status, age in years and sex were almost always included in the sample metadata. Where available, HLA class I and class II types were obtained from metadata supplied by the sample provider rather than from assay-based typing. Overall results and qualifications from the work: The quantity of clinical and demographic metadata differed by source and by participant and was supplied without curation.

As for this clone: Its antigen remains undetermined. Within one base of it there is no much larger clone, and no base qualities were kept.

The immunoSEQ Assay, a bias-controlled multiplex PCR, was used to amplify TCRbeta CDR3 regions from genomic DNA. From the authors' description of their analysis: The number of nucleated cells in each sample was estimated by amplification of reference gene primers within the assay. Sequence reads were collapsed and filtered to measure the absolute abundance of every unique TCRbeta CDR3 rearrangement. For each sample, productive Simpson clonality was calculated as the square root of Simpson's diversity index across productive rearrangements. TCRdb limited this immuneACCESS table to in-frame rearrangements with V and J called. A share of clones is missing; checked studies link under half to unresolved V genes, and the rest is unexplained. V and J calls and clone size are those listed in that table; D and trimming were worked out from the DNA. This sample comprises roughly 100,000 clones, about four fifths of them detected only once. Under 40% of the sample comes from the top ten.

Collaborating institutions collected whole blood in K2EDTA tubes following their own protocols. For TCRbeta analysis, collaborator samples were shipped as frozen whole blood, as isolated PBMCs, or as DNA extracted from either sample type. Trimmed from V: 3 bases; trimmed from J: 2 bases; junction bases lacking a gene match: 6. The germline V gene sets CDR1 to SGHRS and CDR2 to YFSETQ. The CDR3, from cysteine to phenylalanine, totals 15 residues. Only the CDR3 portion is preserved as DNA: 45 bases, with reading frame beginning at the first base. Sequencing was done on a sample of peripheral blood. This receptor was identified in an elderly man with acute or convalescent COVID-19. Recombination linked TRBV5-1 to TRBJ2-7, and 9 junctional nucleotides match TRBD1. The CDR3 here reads CASSSRQGVPYEQYF. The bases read TGCGCCAGCAGCTCCCGACAGGGGGTGCCCTACGAGCAGTACTTC.